This T cell receptor (beta chain) emerged from a study of vaccination effects on CD4 cells after COVID-19. Under the ViraFEST assay, PBMC were stimulated with viral peptide pools so that antigen-specific CD4+ T cells expanded. Sequencing was performed afterwards. After roughly 9 days in culture, the CD4+ T cells were isolated. It was two doses of either the BNT162b2 or mRNA-1273 vaccine that participants received. Vaccinated recipients, who were negative for nucleocapsid antibodies, had no history of SARS-CoV-2 infection. Profiling relied on immunoSEQ multiplex PCR, and the TCRdb table lists in-frame clones only, not all of them. Of roughly 27,000 clones listed, approximately 71% are singletons. Germline V gene data show CDR1 as MGHRA and CDR2 as YSYEKL. The CDR3 totals 15 residues. V dropped 4 bases and J dropped 3 bases, with 16 bases sitting between them. Remarks on this clone: What it recognizes is unknown.

This sequence originates from a human donor who received a COVID-19 vaccine. The chain joins TRBV4-1 to TRBJ2-7; weak D call: TRBD2 (5 bases). The material was CD4+ T cells from PBMCs cultured with HCoV-NL63 spike peptides, obtained after COVID-19 vaccination. The CDR3 DNA reads as TGCGCCAGCAGCCCTAAGGTCGGGATCCTCTACGAGCAGTACTTC. It is translated as CASSPKVGILYEQYF.